In its sample, the clone carrying this T cell receptor (beta chain) was seen a few times. What it binds is unknown. The data derive from a study of CD8 T cells in ankylosing spondylitis. Regarding the study as a whole: Clones linked to disease were reported to show significant enrichment in matched ankylosing spondylitis synovial fluid. What appeared characteristic of ankylosing spondylitis blood was a TCR beta motif of fewer than ten highly homologous variants. A subset of motif variants has previously been described in the synovial fluid and blood of reactive arthritis.

TCR beta libraries were made by quantitative 5'-RACE with molecular barcodes. A single record per CDR3 protein comes from TCRdb applying MiXCR to the 5' RACE reads. The sample includes some 140,000 distinct CDR3 sequences, about a sixth seen only once; the top ten take 30% to 35%. Trimming took off 5 bases at V and 0 bases at J, with 16 bases between the two ends. CDR1 is SEHNR, CDR2 FQNEAQ, per germline (reference sequence). The CDR3 runs to 16 residues. The gene calls are TRBV7-9 and TRBJ1-2; possible D gene TRBD1, 5 bases. This clonotype originated in a male donor with ankylosing spondylitis. The source material was blood, either unsorted or a sorted T cell fraction (not recorded which). This chain's CDR3 is CASSLLLQAPNYGYTF. CDR3 in DNA: TGTGCCAGCAGCCTTCTTTTACAGGCCCCTAACTATGGCTACACCTTC.